A selection of T cell receptor beta chains follows, all from one sample in a study of monozygotic twins with inflammatory bowel disease. TCRdb re-called the 5' RACE reads; every CDR3 protein appears as one record, without DNA. The sample includes fewer than 400,000 distinct CDR3 sequences. Sequencing was carried out using blood. The receptors originated from a human donor with ulcerative colitis or Crohn's disease, or a healthy co-twin of an affected twin (not recorded which). CDR3s include the opening cysteine and the closing phenylalanine or tryptophan.

v_gene	j_gene	CDR3aa
TRBV18	TRBJ1-1	CASSPPGANTEAFF
TRBV5-5	TRBJ2-2	CASSVVRPSNTGELFF
TRBV24-1	TRBJ2-5	CATSDSGPGRSETQYF
TRBV5-1	TRBJ2-7	CASSIASGRAFSYEQYF
TRBV20-1	TRBJ1-1	CSARENSEAFF
TRBV19	TRBJ1-2	CASSTADRESQNF
TRBV6-2/TRBV6-3	TRBJ2-1	CASGDGGEQFF
TRBV15	TRBJ2-5	CATSRGGQSGRRQETQYF
TRBV6-1	TRBJ2-5	CASSSRQGDSLNHQETQYF
TRBV7-2	TRBJ2-7	CASSLEGGFSYEQYF
TRBV4-3	TRBJ2-3	CASSQRWLAVDTQYF
TRBV6-2/TRBV6-3	TRBJ2-7	CASSRTVEQYF
TRBV9	TRBJ2-5	CASSVARVGRETQYF
TRBV12-3/TRBV12-4	TRBJ2-5	CASSPPAGDGQQTQYF
TRBV4-2	TRBJ2-1	CASSQVLAGGFDEQFF
TRBV7-9	TRBJ1-1	CASSARSGWGLNTEAFF
TRBV5-1	TRBJ1-1	CASSLFSGQGRSTEAFF
TRBV12-5	TRBJ2-2	CASGEPGQLFTGELFF
TRBV18	TRBJ2-1	CASSPKSYNEQFF
TRBV15	TRBJ2-7	CATSRGLAGGPPYEQYF
TRBV12-3/TRBV12-4	TRBJ2-7	CASSSTDTYEQYF
TRBV5-1	TRBJ2-7	CASSPGQGSSYEQYF
TRBV7-2	TRBJ1-2	CASSPQAGDEGYTF
TRBV7-2	TRBJ2-1	CASSPTGGSSYNEQFF
TRBV12-3/TRBV12-4	TRBJ1-1	CASSPAWYGAFF
TRBV9	TRBJ2-7	CASSLTTRDREQYF
TRBV20-1	TRBJ1-5	CSARGTGGSQPQHF
TRBV6-1	TRBJ2-1	CASPLMGEGYNEQFF
TRBV10-3	TRBJ1-1	CATQVGNTEAFF
TRBV7-2	TRBJ2-1	CASSPEPGQVNEQFF
TRBV5-4	TRBJ2-2	CASSQRPTGELFF
TRBV7-9	TRBJ1-3	CASSNRDSRSGNTIYF
TRBV19	TRBJ2-1	CASRYLSGGYNEQFF
TRBV18	TRBJ1-6	CASSPSRITGGSPLHF
TRBV28	TRBJ2-3	CASSLLWDSGRFTDTQYF
TRBV5-1	TRBJ2-7	CASSLEGGDYEQYF
TRBV7-8	TRBJ2-1	CASSFGDIILDEQFF
TRBV7-2	TRBJ1-3	CASSSLVVPGNTIYF
TRBV5-1	TRBJ2-1	CASSLEDRNNEQFF
TRBV20-1	TRBJ2-3	CSARGLAGDTDTQYF
TRBV12-3/TRBV12-4	TRBJ2-1	CAISRGSSYNEQFF
TRBV9	TRBJ2-6	CASSVVETGANVLTF
TRBV6-2/TRBV6-3	TRBJ2-7	CASSYSSGTTYEQYF
TRBV5-1	TRBJ1-2	CASSLIVSSYGYTF
TRBV10-1	TRBJ2-5	CASSASGKTQYF
TRBV9	TRBJ2-1	CASSPPQRGYNEQFF
TRBV24-1	TRBJ2-2	CATSRGADGELFF
TRBV6-2/TRBV6-3	TRBJ2-6	CASRPTGSGANVLTF
TRBV7-9	TRBJ2-1	CASSSGTITYNEQFF
TRBV29-1	TRBJ2-2	CSVLRQMNTGELFF
TRBV12-3/TRBV12-4	TRBJ2-1	CASHQRGTTNNEQFF